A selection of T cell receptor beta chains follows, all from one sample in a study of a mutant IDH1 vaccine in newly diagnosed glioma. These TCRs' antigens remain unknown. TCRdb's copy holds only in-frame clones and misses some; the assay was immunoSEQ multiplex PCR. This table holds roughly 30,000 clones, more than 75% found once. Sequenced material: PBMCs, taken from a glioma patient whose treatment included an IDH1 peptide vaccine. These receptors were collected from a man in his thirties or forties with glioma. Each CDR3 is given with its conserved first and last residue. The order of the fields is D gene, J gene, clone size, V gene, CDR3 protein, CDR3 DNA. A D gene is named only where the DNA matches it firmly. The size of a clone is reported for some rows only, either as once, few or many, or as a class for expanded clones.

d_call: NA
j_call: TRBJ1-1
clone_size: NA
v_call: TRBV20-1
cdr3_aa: CSASRRTEAFF
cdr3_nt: TGCAGTGCTTCACGGCGAACTGAAGCTTTCTTT

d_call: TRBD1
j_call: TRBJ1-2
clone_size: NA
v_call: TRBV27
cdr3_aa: CASSLGRLQGTDNYGYTF
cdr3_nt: TGTGCCAGCAGTTTAGGGCGGTTACAGGGGACAGATAACTATGGCTACACCTTC

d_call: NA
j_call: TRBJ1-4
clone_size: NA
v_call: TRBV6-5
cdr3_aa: CASSPRGELNEKLFF
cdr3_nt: TGTGCCAGCAGTCCCCGAGGAGAACTTAATGAAAAACTGTTTTTT

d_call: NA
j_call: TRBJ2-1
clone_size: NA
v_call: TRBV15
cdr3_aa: CATSREELDVGEQFF
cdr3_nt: TGTGCCACCAGCAGAGAGGAACTAGATGTGGGTGAGCAGTTCTTC

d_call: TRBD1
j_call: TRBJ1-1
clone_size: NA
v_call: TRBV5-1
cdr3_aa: CASTTGVTNTEAFF
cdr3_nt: TGCGCCAGCACGACAGGGGTTACGAACACTGAAGCTTTCTTT

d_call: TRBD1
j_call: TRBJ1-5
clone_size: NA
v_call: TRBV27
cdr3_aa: CASGLLTGEDQPQHF
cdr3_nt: TGTGCCAGCGGGCTTTTAACAGGGGAGGATCAGCCCCAGCATTTT

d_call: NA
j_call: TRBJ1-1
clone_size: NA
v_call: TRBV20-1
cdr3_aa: CSARQAYEAFF
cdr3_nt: TGCAGTGCTAGACAGGCATATGAAGCTTTCTTT

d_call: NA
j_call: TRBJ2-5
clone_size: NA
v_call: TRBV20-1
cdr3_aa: CSVPKQETQYF
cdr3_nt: TGCAGTGTTCCCAAGCAAGAGACCCAGTACTTC

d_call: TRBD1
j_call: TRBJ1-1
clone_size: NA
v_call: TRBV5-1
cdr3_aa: CASSSPTGMNTEAFF
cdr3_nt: TGCGCCAGCAGCTCTCCGACAGGGATGAACACTGAAGCTTTCTTT

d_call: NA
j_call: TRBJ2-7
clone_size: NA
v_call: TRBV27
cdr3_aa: CASSTRLVSSYEQYF
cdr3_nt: TGTGCCAGCAGTACCCGACTAGTTAGTTCCTACGAGCAGTACTTC

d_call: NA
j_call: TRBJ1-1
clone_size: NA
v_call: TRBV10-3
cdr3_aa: CAISDSGPAEAFF
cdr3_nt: TGTGCCATCAGTGATTCCGGGCCCGCCGAAGCTTTCTTT

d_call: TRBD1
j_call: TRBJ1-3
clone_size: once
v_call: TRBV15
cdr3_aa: CATSERQGFSGNTIYF
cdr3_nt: TGTGCCACCAGCGAAAGACAGGGGTTTTCTGGAAACACCATATATTTT

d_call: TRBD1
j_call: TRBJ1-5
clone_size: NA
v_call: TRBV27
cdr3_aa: CASSPQGDSNQPQHF
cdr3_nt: TGTGCCAGCAGTCCCCAGGGGGATAGCAATCAGCCCCAGCATTTT

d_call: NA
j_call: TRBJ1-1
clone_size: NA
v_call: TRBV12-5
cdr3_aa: CASGLEGWTEAFF
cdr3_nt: TGTGCTAGTGGTTTGGAGGGGTGGACTGAAGCTTTCTTT

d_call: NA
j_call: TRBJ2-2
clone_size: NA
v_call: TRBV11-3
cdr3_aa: CASSLGGSGTGELFF
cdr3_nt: TGTGCCAGCAGCTTAGGGGGGTCGGGCACCGGGGAGCTGTTTTTT

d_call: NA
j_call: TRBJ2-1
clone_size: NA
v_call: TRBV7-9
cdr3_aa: CASSFGGISYNEQFF
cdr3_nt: TGTGCCAGCAGCTTCGGCGGGATCTCCTACAATGAGCAGTTCTTC

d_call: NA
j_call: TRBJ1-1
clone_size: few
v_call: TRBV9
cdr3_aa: CASSVTGENTEAFF
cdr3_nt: TGTGCCAGCAGCGTGACAGGAGAGAACACTGAAGCTTTCTTT

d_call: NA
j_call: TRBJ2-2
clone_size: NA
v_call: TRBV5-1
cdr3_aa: CASSPPMLGSPGELFF
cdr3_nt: TGCGCCAGCAGCCCACCTATGTTGGGAAGTCCCGGGGAGCTGTTTTTT

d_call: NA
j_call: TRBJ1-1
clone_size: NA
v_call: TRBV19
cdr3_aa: CASSIYAGMNTEAFF
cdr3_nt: TGTGCCAGTAGTATATATGCAGGAATGAACACTGAAGCTTTCTTT

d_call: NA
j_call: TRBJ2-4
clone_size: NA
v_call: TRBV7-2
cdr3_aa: CASSLVLQGGIQYF
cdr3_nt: TGTGCCAGCAGCTTAGTTCTGCAGGGGGGCATTCAGTACTTC

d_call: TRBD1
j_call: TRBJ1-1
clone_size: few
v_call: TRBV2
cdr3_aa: CASSGQGGGTEAFF
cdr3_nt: TGTGCCAGCAGTGGACAGGGGGGAGGCACTGAAGCTTTCTTT

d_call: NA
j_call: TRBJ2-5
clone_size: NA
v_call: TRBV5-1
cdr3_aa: CASSFLQGGQETQYF
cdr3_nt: TGCGCCAGCAGCTTCCTACAGGGTGGCCAAGAGACCCAGTACTTC

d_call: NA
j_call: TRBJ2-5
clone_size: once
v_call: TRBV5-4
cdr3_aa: CASSLGTAQETQYF
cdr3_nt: TGTGCCAGCAGCTTAGGGACGGCTCAAGAGACCCAGTACTTC

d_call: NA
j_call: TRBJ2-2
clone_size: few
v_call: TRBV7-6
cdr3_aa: CASSSQGEGTGELFF
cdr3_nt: TGTGCCAGCAGCTCCCAGGGGGAGGGGACCGGGGAGCTGTTTTTT

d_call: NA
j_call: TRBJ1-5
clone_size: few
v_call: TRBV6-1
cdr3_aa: CASSDMPGSNQPQHF
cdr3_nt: TGTGCCAGCAGTGATATGCCAGGGTCCAATCAGCCCCAGCATTTT

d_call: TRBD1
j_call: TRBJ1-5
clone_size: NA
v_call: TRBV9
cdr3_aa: CASSAGTGDYSNQPQHF
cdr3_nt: TGTGCCAGCAGCGCCGGGACAGGCGATTATAGCAATCAGCCCCAGCATTTT

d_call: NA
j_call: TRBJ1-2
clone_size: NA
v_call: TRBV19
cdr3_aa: CASTYSEGYGYTF
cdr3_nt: TGTGCCAGTACCTATTCCGAAGGATATGGCTACACCTTC

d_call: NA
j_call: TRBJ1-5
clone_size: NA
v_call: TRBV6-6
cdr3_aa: CASSYGLSSNQPQHF
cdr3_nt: TGTGCCAGCAGTTACGGGTTGTCGAGCAATCAGCCCCAGCATTTT

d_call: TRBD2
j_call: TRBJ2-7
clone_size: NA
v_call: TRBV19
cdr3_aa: CATESYNKREFRYEQYF
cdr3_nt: TGTGCCACCGAATCTTATAATAAGCGGGAGTTTCGTTACGAGCAGTACTTC

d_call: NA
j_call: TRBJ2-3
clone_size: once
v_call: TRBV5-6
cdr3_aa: CASSLSGRGDTQYF
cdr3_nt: TGTGCCAGCAGCTTAAGCGGGCGCGGAGATACGCAGTATTTT

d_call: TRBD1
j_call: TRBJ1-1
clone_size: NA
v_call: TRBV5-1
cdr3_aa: CASKTGLDTEAFF
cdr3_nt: TGCGCCAGCAAGACAGGGTTGGACACTGAAGCTTTCTTT

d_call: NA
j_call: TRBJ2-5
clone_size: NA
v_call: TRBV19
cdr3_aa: CASSRKIGGGKETQYF
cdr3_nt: TGTGCCAGTAGCCGAAAAATAGGGGGTGGCAAGGAGACCCAGTACTTC

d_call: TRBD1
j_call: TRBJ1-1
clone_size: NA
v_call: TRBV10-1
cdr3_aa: CASSAGTGVLKAFF
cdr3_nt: TGCGCCAGCAGTGCGGGGACAGGAGTCTTGAAAGCTTTCTTT

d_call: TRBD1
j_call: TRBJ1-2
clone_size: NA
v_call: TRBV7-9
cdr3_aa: CASSQGNYGYTF
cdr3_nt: TGTGCCAGCTCACAGGGGAACTATGGCTACACCTTC

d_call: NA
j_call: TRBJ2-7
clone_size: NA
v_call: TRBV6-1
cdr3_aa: CASSELGILEQYF
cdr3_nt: TGTGCCAGCAGTGAATTAGGGATCCTCGAGCAGTACTTC

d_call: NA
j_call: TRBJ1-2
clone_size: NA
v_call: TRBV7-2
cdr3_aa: CASSLAWGDYGYTF
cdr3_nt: TGTGCCAGCAGCCTTGCATGGGGGGACTATGGCTACACCTTC

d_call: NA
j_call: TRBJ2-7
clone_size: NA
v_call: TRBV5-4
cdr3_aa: CASSPEPGSPPYEQYF
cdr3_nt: TGTGCCAGCAGCCCAGAGCCCGGGAGCCCCCCTTACGAGCAGTACTTC

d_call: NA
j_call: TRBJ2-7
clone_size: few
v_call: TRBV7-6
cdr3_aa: CASSLDRGPAYEQYF
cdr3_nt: TGTGCCAGCAGCTTAGATAGGGGACCAGCCTACGAGCAGTACTTC

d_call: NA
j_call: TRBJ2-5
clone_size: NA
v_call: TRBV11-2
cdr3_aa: CASSPGSSVGETQYF
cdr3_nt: TGTGCCAGCAGCCCTGGCTCTAGCGTTGGGGAGACCCAGTACTTC

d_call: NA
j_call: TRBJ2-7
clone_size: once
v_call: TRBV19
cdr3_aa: CASRFQCYEQYF
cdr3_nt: TGTGCCAGTAGGTTCCAGTGCTACGAGCAGTACTTC

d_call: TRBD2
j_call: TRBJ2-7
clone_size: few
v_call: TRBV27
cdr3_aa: CASSGTSEAEQYF
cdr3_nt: TGTGCCAGCAGTGGGACTAGCGAGGCCGAGCAGTACTTC

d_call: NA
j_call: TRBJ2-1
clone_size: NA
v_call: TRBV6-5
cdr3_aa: CASRSVPSSYNEQFF
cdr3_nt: TGTGCCAGCAGATCAGTCCCGAGCTCCTACAATGAGCAGTTCTTC

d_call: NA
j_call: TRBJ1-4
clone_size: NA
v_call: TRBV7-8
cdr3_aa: CASTPLGGSEKLFF
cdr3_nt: TGTGCCAGCACCCCGCTAGGGGGAAGTGAAAAACTGTTTTTT

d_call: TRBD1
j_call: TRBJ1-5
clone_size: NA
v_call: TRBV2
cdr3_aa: CASRGGTGKSLSNQPQHF
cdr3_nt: TGTGCCAGCAGGGGGGGGACAGGGAAATCTTTAAGCAATCAGCCCCAGCATTTT

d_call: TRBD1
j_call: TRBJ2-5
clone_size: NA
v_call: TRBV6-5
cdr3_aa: CASSYSRQGAGETQYF
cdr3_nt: TGTGCCAGCAGTTACTCGAGGCAGGGGGCGGGGGAGACCCAGTACTTC

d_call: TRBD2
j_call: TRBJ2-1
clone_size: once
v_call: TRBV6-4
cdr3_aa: CASSDGERDFQFF
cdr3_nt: TGTGCCAGCAGTGACGGGGAGCGGGATTTTCAGTTCTTC

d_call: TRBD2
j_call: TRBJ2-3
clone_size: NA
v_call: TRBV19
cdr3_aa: CASSTMTSGIKDTQYF
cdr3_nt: TGTGCCAGTAGTACAATGACTAGCGGGATCAAAGATACGCAGTATTTT

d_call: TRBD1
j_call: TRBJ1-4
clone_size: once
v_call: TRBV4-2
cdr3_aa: CASTGQFEKLFF
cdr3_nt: TGTGCCAGCACGGGACAGTTTGAAAAACTGTTTTTT

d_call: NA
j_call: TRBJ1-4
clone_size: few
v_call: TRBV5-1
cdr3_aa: CASSLSGREKLFF
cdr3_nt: TGCGCCAGCAGCTTGTCGGGGCGTGAAAAACTGTTTTTT

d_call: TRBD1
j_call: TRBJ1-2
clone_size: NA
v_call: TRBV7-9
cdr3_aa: CASSLGTGRDYGYTF
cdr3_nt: TGTGCCAGCAGCTTGGGGACAGGGAGGGACTATGGCTACACCTTC

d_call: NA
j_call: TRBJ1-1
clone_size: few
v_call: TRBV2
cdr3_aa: CASSPSTTVIVVEAFF
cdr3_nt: TGTGCCAGCAGTCCCTCGACAACGGTAATCGTCGTAGAGGCTTTCTTT

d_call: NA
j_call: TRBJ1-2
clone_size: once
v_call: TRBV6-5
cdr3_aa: CAIWDRINYGYTF
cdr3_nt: TGTGCCATATGGGACCGGATAAACTATGGCTACACCTTC

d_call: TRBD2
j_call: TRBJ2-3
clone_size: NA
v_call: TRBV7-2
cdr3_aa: CASSPSPSSGARDTQYF
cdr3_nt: TGTGCCAGCAGCCCTTCCCCCTCTAGCGGAGCTCGAGATACGCAGTATTTT

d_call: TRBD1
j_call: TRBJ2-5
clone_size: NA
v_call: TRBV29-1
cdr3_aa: CSGRDSQETQYF
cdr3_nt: TGCAGCGGACGGGACAGCCAAGAGACCCAGTACTTC

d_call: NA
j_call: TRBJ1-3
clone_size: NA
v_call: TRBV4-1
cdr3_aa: CASSQGPLLSGNTIYF
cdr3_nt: TGCGCCAGCAGCCAAGGTCCCCTGCTCTCTGGAAACACCATATATTTT

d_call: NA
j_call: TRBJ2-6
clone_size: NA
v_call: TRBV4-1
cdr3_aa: CASSQVNSGANVLTF
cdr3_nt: TGCGCCAGCAGCCAAGTAAACTCTGGGGCCAACGTCCTGACTTTC

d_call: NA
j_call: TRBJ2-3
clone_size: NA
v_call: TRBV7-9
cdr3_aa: CASSRPPMGDTQYF
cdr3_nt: TGTGCCAGCAGCCGGCCCCCGATGGGAGATACGCAGTATTTT

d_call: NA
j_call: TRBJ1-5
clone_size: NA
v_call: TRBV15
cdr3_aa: CATSRDSAASNQPQHF
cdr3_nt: TGTGCCACCAGCAGAGATTCGGCAGCTTCAAATCAGCCCCAGCATTTT

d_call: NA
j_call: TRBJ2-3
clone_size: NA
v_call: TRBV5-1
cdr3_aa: CASSLAISGTDTQYF
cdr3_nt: TGCGCCAGCAGCTTGGCGATTTCAGGCACAGATACGCAGTATTTT

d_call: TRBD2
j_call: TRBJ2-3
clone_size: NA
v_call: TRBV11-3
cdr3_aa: CASSSKSGTAFGTQYF
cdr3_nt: TGTGCCAGCAGCTCCAAGAGCGGGACGGCCTTTGGTACGCAGTATTTT